This TCR beta chain was captured by sequencing in a study of Graves' ophthalmopathy and Graves' hyperthyroidism. The authors amplified TCR beta CDR3 regions, and they did so from RNA transcripts for repertoire sequencing. HTBI-primed RT-PCR formed the first round, and a multiplex PCR formed the second. Using its own MiXCR run on the multiplex PCR reads, TCRdb lists one record per CDR3 protein. Among roughly 610,000 distinct CDR3 sequences listed, 20% to 25% were seen once. From fresh peripheral blood, around 10 ml in volume, the PBMCs were obtained. This clonotype was detected many times. In germline, CDR1 is MNHEY, CDR2 SVGAGI. CDR3 length: 15 amino acids. V lost 3 bases to trimming and J lost 1 base, with 12 bases between them.

The V and J genes are TRBV6-5 and TRBJ1-1; no definite D call. Sequencing was performed on peripheral blood. The clonotype originates from a woman younger than 30 with stable Graves' hyperthyroidism. Some clones in this sample may be carry-over from other donors' samples. The CDR3 loop reads CASSYVGWENTEAFF. The DNA for the CDR3 is TGTGCCAGCAGTTATGTTGGGTGGGAGAACACTGAAGCTTTCTTT.